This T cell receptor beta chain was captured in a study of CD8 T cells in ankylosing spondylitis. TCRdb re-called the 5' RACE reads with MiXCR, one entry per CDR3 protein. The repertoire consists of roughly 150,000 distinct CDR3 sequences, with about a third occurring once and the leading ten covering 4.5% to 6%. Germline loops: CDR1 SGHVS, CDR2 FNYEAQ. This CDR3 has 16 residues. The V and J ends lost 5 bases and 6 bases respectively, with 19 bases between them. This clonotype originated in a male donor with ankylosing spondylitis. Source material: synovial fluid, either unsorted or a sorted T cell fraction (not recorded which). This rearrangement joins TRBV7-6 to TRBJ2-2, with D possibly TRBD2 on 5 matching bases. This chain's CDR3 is CASSRLTPAESGELFF. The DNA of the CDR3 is TGTGCCAGCAGCCGACTGACCCCAGCGGAATCCGGGGAGCTGTTTTTT.